This is a list of T cell receptor beta chains from one sample in a study of CD8 T cells in ankylosing spondylitis. TCRdb fed the 5' RACE reads into MiXCR, producing one record per CDR3 protein. The sample consists of some 840,000 distinct CDR3 sequences, about 11% of them appearing once. The source material was blood, either unsorted or a sorted T cell fraction (not recorded which). These receptors were collected from a male donor with ankylosing spondylitis. Each CDR3 is given with its conserved first and last residue. The D gene is left open where the match is weak. For some rows the clone size is stated as once, few or many, or as a class when expanded; others skip it.

D gene	V gene	clone size	CDR3 length	J gene	CDR3 protein	CDR3 DNA
TRBD2	TRBV9	few	16	TRBJ2-3	CASSTKHSGRTDTQYF	TGTGCCAGCAGCACAAAGCATAGCGGGAGAACAGATACGCAGTATTTT
NA	TRBV6-5	few	18	TRBJ1-2	CASSSTPGIRPETYGYTF	TGTGCCAGCAGTTCCACGCCAGGTATAAGGCCTGAGACTTATGGCTACACCTTC
TRBD2	TRBV5-1	NA	15	TRBJ2-5	CASSLTSGGKETQYF	TGCGCCAGCAGCTTAACTAGCGGGGGGAAAGAGACCCAGTACTTC
NA	TRBV20-1	few	16	TRBJ1-6	CSARGRADVWNSPLHF	TGCAGTGCTAGAGGTCGGGCGGATGTATGGAATTCACCCCTCCACTTT
TRBD2	TRBV20-1	many	14	TRBJ2-2	CSAGTSGTLGELFF	TGCAGTGCCGGGACTAGCGGTACACTTGGGGAGCTGTTTTTT
NA	TRBV29-1	many	14	TRBJ2-3	CSVEDDWLSDTQYF	TGCAGCGTTGAAGATGACTGGTTGTCAGATACGCAGTATTTT
TRBD1	TRBV7-3	NA	13	TRBJ1-1	CASQDRGGTEAFF	TGTGCCAGCCAGGACAGGGGGGGCACTGAAGCTTTCTTT
NA	TRBV12-3/TRBV12-4	NA	15	TRBJ2-2	CASSLVNVGTRELFF	TGTGCCAGCAGTTTAGTAAATGTGGGCACCAGGGAGCTGTTTTTT
NA	TRBV7-7	many	17	TRBJ2-2	CASSLIGGRPNTGELFF	TGTGCTAGCAGCTTAATCGGCGGGCGACCGAACACCGGGGAGCTGTTTTTT
NA	TRBV20-1	NA	14	TRBJ1-2	CSAREGLGTYGYTF	TGCAGTGCTAGGGAGGGTTTAGGGACGTATGGCTACACCTTC